A selection of T cell receptor beta chains follows, all from one sample in a study of shared clonotypes between healthy human individuals. Profiled with immunoSEQ multiplex PCR; TCRdb holds only in-frame clones, not every one. Here the sample spans fewer than 2.5 million clones, 93% being singletons. The material sequenced was naive CD4+ T cells from PBMCs. These receptors all come from a man younger than 35 in good health. Some clones in this sample may be carry-over from other donors' samples. Both conserved end residues are part of each CDR3. Fields, in order: CDR3 protein, CDR3 DNA, D gene, clone size, V gene, J gene. D genes are given only for firm matches. The size field is filled for only some rows; it gives once, few, many or a size class.

CASSPSGANVLTF	TGTGCCAGCTCCCCCTCCGGGGCCAACGTCCTGACTTTC	-	once	TRBV18	TRBJ2-6
CASYRTSNTEAFF	TGTGCCAGCTATAGGACATCGAACACTGAAGCTTTCTTT	-	once	TRBV6-1	TRBJ1-1
CASSLRVWQETQYF	TGTGCCAGCAGCCTCAGGGTCTGGCAAGAGACCCAGTACTTC	-	-	TRBV7-2	TRBJ2-5
CASSLALAGGSEQYF	TGTGCCAGCAGCTTAGCGCTAGCGGGAGGTTCCGAGCAGTACTTC	TRBD2	once	TRBV7-6	TRBJ2-7
CASSSRLRGLEQYF	TGCGCCAGCAGCTCCCGCTTGCGGGGGCTCGAGCAGTACTTC	-	-	TRBV5-1	TRBJ2-7
CASSIRGVTQDYEQYF	TGTGCCAGCAGTATACGAGGGGTGACTCAAGACTACGAGCAGTACTTC	-	-	TRBV2	TRBJ2-7
CASRIQGSNQPQHF	TGTGCCAGCAGGATACAGGGGAGCAATCAGCCCCAGCATTTT	TRBD1	few	TRBV5-4	TRBJ1-5
CAISLGLNTGELFF	TGTGCCATCAGCTTGGGCCTTAACACCGGGGAGCTGTTTTTT	-	-	TRBV10-3	TRBJ2-2
CASSGGRGEETQYF	TGTGCCAGCTCCGGCGGGAGAGGGGAAGAGACCCAGTACTTC	TRBD2	-	TRBV2	TRBJ2-5
CASSLTTSPRFF	TGTGCCAGCAGCTTAACTACTAGCCCCAGGTTCTTC	-	-	TRBV7-3	TRBJ2-1
CASSRLNNPDYGYTF	TGTGCCAGCAGCCGGCTGAACAACCCTGACTATGGCTACACCTTC	-	-	TRBV14	TRBJ1-2
CASSLFWTGGNYGYTF	TGTGCCAGCAGTTTATTCTGGACAGGGGGAAACTATGGCTACACCTTC	TRBD1	-	TRBV27	TRBJ1-2
CASSPIRGLAGGRTGELFF	TGTGCCAGCAGCCCGATTAGGGGTCTAGCGGGAGGTCGCACCGGGGAGCTGTTTTTT	TRBD2	once	TRBV11-2	TRBJ2-2
CASTLHPAYEQYF	TGTGCCAGCACCCTCCACCCAGCCTACGAGCAGTACTTC	-	-	TRBV11-1	TRBJ2-7
CASSLLTGNQPQHF	TGTGCCAGCAGCCTATTAACAGGGAATCAGCCCCAGCATTTT	-	once	TRBV4-2	TRBJ1-5
CASSLSIAQETQYF	TGTGCCAGCAGTTTAAGTATAGCCCAAGAGACCCAGTACTTC	-	-	TRBV28	TRBJ2-5
CASSPPGGTWEKLFF	TGTGCCAGCTCCCCCCCCGGGGGGACCTGGGAAAAACTGTTTTTT	-	-	TRBV18	TRBJ1-4
CASSLAHDSYGYTF	TGCGCCAGCAGCTTGGCCCACGACAGCTATGGCTACACCTTC	-	-	TRBV5-1	TRBJ1-2
CASSAAGGSEQYF	TGTGCCAGCAGTGCGGCCGGGGGGAGCGAGCAGTACTTC	TRBD2	-	TRBV27	TRBJ2-7
CASSPRGEGTQYF	TGTGCCAGCAGCCCCCGGGGAGAGGGGACCCAGTACTTC	-	-	TRBV2	TRBJ2-5
CASSPHGDADTQYF	TGTGCCAGCAGTCCCCATGGGGACGCAGATACGCAGTATTTT	-	once	TRBV28	TRBJ2-3
CASSLVPGNTEAFF	TGTGCCAGCAGCTTAGTGCCAGGGAACACTGAAGCTTTCTTT	-	once	TRBV7-2	TRBJ1-1
CATSREGNRYYGYTF	TGTGCCACCAGCAGAGAAGGGAACCGATACTATGGCTACACCTTC	-	once	TRBV15	TRBJ1-2
CASNPGTGLLYGYTF	TGTGCCAGCAACCCCGGGACAGGGCTTCTCTATGGCTACACCTTC	TRBD1	-	TRBV7-2	TRBJ1-2
CASSLGVAGGGQETQYF	TGTGCCAGCAGCTTAGGAGTAGCGGGAGGGGGTCAAGAGACCCAGTACTTC	TRBD2	once	TRBV11-2	TRBJ2-5
CASSGTVGGYTF	TGTGCCAGCAGCGGGACAGTTGGGGGCTACACCTTC	TRBD1	-	TRBV2	TRBJ1-2
CASSRQGRVNTGELFF	TGTGCCAGCAGCCGACAGGGGCGAGTTAACACCGGGGAGCTGTTTTTT	TRBD1	-	TRBV4-2	TRBJ2-2
CASSLTSGKEDTQYF	TGTGCCAGCAGCTTGACTAGCGGGAAGGAGGATACGCAGTATTTT	TRBD2	-	TRBV5-4	TRBJ2-3
CASTGGPYTEAFF	TGTGCCAGCACCGGGGGGCCGTACACTGAAGCTTTCTTT	-	-	TRBV28	TRBJ1-1
CARPTWEQYF	TGCGCCAGGCCTACGTGGGAGCAGTACTTC	-	-	TRBV23-1	TRBJ2-7
CASSGSPYNEQFF	TGTGCCAGCAGCGGGAGTCCCTACAATGAGCAGTTCTTC	-	-	TRBV7-9	TRBJ2-1
CASSQENGLAGGNEQFF	TGTGCCAGCTCACAAGAGAATGGACTAGCGGGAGGTAATGAGCAGTTCTTC	TRBD2	-	TRBV18	TRBJ2-1
CSAPGTVYTF	TGCAGTGCTCCGGGGACAGTCTACACCTTC	TRBD1	-	TRBV20-1	TRBJ1-2
CASSLGDRYTGELFF	TGCGCCAGCAGCCTTGGGGACCGATACACCGGGGAGCTGTTTTTT	-	-	TRBV5-1	TRBJ2-2
CASSAGAGNTIYF	TGTGCCAGCAGCGCAGGGGCGGGAAACACCATATATTTT	-	-	TRBV6-4	TRBJ1-3
CASSAQSISYNEQFF	TGTGCCAGCAGCGCACAGTCTATCTCCTACAATGAGCAGTTCTTC	-	-	TRBV9	TRBJ2-1
CASSMAGFGSREKLFF	TGTGCCAGCAGTATGGCAGGGTTCGGGTCGCGGGAAAAACTGTTTTTT	-	-	TRBV27	TRBJ1-4
CASSLDYSNQPQHF	TGTGCCAGCAGTTTAGACTATAGCAATCAGCCCCAGCATTTT	-	-	TRBV28	TRBJ1-5
CASSHARVGNEKLFF	TGTGCCAGCAGCCATGCGCGTGTGGGGAATGAAAAACTGTTTTTT	-	-	TRBV4-2	TRBJ1-4
CASSLSFTGNNEQFF	TGTGCCAGCAGCTTGAGTTTTACAGGGAACAATGAGCAGTTCTTC	-	-	TRBV7-2	TRBJ2-1
CASSPLAGTYEQYF	TGTGCCAGCTCACCCCTGGCAGGAACCTACGAGCAGTACTTC	-	few	TRBV18	TRBJ2-7